The present TCR beta chain was sequenced within a study of human T cells and chemical hapten exposure. In the study overall: The study lasted approximately 25 weeks, and patients were dosed weekly with diphenylcyclopropenone on the scalp throughout. How much TCR each sample yielded varied, mostly because pooled library volumes differed slightly.

Specified time point: patch test 1, 2 weeks after DPC sensitization. Documented treatment: therapeutic diphenylcyclopropenone sensitization with weekly scalp DPC. Donation of samples came from alopecia patients who were 18 to 70 years old and suitable for DPC. MiXCR, run by TCRdb on the RACE reads, gives a single entry per CDR3 protein. This table has roughly 160,000 distinct CDR3 sequences, more than 12% appearing once. Trimming pared 6 bases from V and 10 bases from J, leaving 20 bases between. The CDR3 loop spans 14 amino acids. The V gene's germline CDR1 is SNHLY and CDR2 FYNNEI. This chain connects TRBV2 to TRBJ2-3; weak D call: TRBD2 (5 bases). Sequences were derived from whole blood, sampled in connection with sensitization to the hapten diphenylcyclopropenone (DPC). The TCR originated in a woman aged 25 to 39 with alopecia areata. Some clones in this sample may be carry-over from other donors' samples. CDR3 nucleotides: TGTGCCAGCAGCCAAACCCACGGGGTAAGGGCGCAGTATTTT. It encodes CASSQTHGVRAQYF.